This T cell receptor (beta chain) was sequenced during a study of identical twins. Study-level results: The abundant beta clonotypes from cord blood had fewer insertions, and memory repertoires had none of this.

CDR3 length equals 14 residues. The V end was cut by 0 bases, the J end by 3 bases, with 10 bases between. Per the germline V gene, CDR1 is SGHKS and CDR2 is YYEKEE (reference sequence). In the case of this clonotype: Its target is not known.

TCRdb re-analysed the 5' RACE reads in MiXCR, keeping a single row per CDR3 protein. The table records roughly 750,000 distinct CDR3 sequences, about 20% of them present only once. These sequences were also reported in another study, on T cells expressing NK-cell markers.

The specimen was PBMCs. The chain couples TRBV5-5 to TRBJ2-7; D call uncertain. The sequence was collected from a young woman in good health. This CDR3 is CASSLDSLDYEQYF. CDR3 DNA sequence: TGTGCCAGCAGCTTGGATAGCTTAGACTACGAGCAGTACTTC.